This TCR beta chain appears in the sequencing data of a study of blood T cell repertoires in COVID-19. Repertoires were generated with immunoSEQ multiplex PCR, while TCRdb's copy carries only in-frame clones and drops some. The sample includes 350,000 to 450,000 clones, around 84% seen only once; the top ten take over 2.5%. This CDR3 has 13 residues. Germline assignment: CDR1 MDHEN and CDR2 SYDVKM. The ends were cut back, 4 bases at V and 2 bases at J, with 6 bases in the middle. The chain is built from TRBV28 and TRBJ1-5; TRBD1 might be the D (5 bases). Source material: peripheral blood. The sequence derives from a human donor in a cohort sampled during active COVID-19. CDR3 nucleotide sequence: TGTGCCAGCAGTTCAGGGCGCAATCAGCCCCAGCATTTT. Protein product: CASSSGRNQPQHF.